These 26 T cell receptor beta chains originate from one sample sequenced in a study of T-cell memory formation after mild COVID-19. TCRdb analysed the 5' RACE reads with MiXCR anew, one entry per CDR3 protein. Here the sample spans hundreds of thousands of distinct CDR3 sequences, roughly a fifth being singletons. Material for sequencing was PBMCs or a T cell subset sorted from them (not recorded which). The receptors shown here come from an adult woman who had mild COVID-19 (a few samples of this study predate the infection). Cell type and time point are not known.

CDR3 bases: TGCAGTGCTTCCACTCAACTTCTAGCGACACATTACAATGAGCAGTTCTTC. This translates into CSASTQLLATHYNEQFF. The chain joins TRBV20-1 to TRBJ2-1; tentative D call: TRBD2 (6 bases). Germline CDR1 and CDR2: DFQATT and SNEGSKA (reference sequence). V was pared by 5 bases and J by 4 bases, with 24 bases between. The CDR3 has 17 residues.

This clonotype was counted a few times. The V gene is TRBV5-1, the J gene TRBJ2-7, with TRBD1 matching 9 bases. Germline V gene lookup returns CDR1 SGHRS and CDR2 YFSETQ. V was clipped by 4 bases and J by 2 bases; unmatched bases: 7. The CDR3 covers 15 residues. In DNA form, the CDR3 reads TGCGCCAGCAGCCCCTGGACAGGGGACCCCTACGAGCAGTACTTC. Protein: CASSPWTGDPYEQYF.

The chain recombines TRBV11-1 with TRBJ2-1, with TRBD2 identical over 14 bases. The CDR3 is 16 amino acids. V trimming: 5 bases; J trimming: 7 bases; junction bases outside the gene matches: 7. Germline V CDR1 and CDR2: SGHAT, FQDESV (reference sequence). The CDR3 protein is CASSPGLAGVGNEQFF. The CDR3, as DNA: TGTGCCAGCAGCCCGGGACTAGCGGGAGTTGGGAATGAGCAGTTCTTC.

The chain couples TRBV5-1 to TRBJ1-1, with TRBD1 as a possible D gene (6 bases). Germline values: CDR1 SGHRS, CDR2 YFSETQ. The CDR3 has 14 amino acids. V shed 0 bases and J shed 10 bases, with 16 bases lying between them. The DNA of the CDR3 is TGCGCCAGCAGCTTGGACAGGGCGTCGGTAGGAGCTTTCTTT. It encodes CASSLDRASVGAFF. The variable domain in full, completed from reference TRBV5-1 and TRBJ1-1, reads KAGVTQTPRYLIKTRGQQVTLSCSPISGHRSVSWYQQTPGQGLQFLFEYFSETQRNKGNFPGRFSGRQFSNSRSEMNVSTLELGDSALYLCASSLDRASVGAFFGQGTRLTVV.

This clonotype was seen a few times. The chain uses TRBV29-1 and TRBJ1-1; TRBD1 might be the D (6 bases). The CDR3 is made up of 13 amino acids. Germline V lookup: CDR1 SQVTM, CDR2 ANQGSEA. V lost 3 bases and J 3 bases, leaving 11 bases between the germline ends. The CDR3 protein is CSVETGSYTEAFF. CDR3 nucleotide sequence: TGCAGCGTTGAGACAGGCTCCTACACTGAAGCTTTCTTT. Supplemented by reference TRBV29-1 and TRBJ1-1, the full variable domain reads SAVISQKPSRDICQRGTSLTIQCQVDSQVTMMFWYRQQPGQSLTLIATANQGSEATYESGFVIDKFPISRPNLTFSTLTVSNMSPEDSSIYLCSVETGSYTEAFFGQGTRLTVV.

The chain joins TRBV5-4 to TRBJ1-6, with a possible D match to TRBD1 (6 bases). The V gene lost 2 bases and the J gene lost 13 bases, with 13 bases spanning the gap. The CDR3 has 13 amino acids. The germline CDR1 and CDR2 sequences are SGHNT and YYREEE (reference sequence). The CDR3 loop is CASSLAGAGPLHF. DNA of the CDR3: TGTGCCAGCAGCTTAGCAGGGGCCGGCCCCCTCCACTTT. The whole variable domain, filled in from reference TRBV5-4 and TRBJ1-6, reads ETGVTQSPTHLIKTRGQQVTLRCSSQSGHNTVSWYQQALGQGPQFIFQYYREEENGRGNFPPRFSGLQFPNYSSELNVNALELDDSALYLCASSLAGAGPLHFGNGTRLTVT.

V and J are TRBV20-1 and TRBJ2-7; 10 positions match TRBD1. Trimming took 1 base from V and 5 from J; bases not matched to a gene: 8. Germline V lookup: CDR1 DFQATT, CDR2 SNEGSKA (reference sequence). The CDR3 covers 15 residues. The CDR3 nucleotides read TGCAGTGCTAGAGTACCGGGACAGGGGTACCACGAGCAGTACTTC. Translated, it gives CSARVPGQGYHEQYF.

This chain links TRBV19 with TRBJ2-1, with a tentative D call TRBD1 (6 bases). The V end lost 6 bases, the J end lost 4 bases, and 22 bases lay between the germline ends. The length of the CDR3 is 17 residues. Germline V gene sequence: CDR1 LNHDA, CDR2 SQIVND (reference sequence). CDR3 loop: CASSLPTGFPGYNEQFF. CDR3 DNA: TGTGCCAGTAGCCTCCCAACAGGGTTCCCAGGATACAATGAGCAGTTCTTC.

The rearrangement joins TRBV5-1 to TRBJ2-6; 10 bases align to TRBD1. The germline V gene encodes CDR1 SGHRS and CDR2 YFSETQ. Losses at the gene ends were 1 base for V and 2 bases for J; bases not matched to a gene: 3. The CDR3 is 17 residues long. The DNA of the CDR3 is TGCGCCAGCAGCTTGTACGGACAGGGGGCTGGGGCCAACGTCCTGACTTTC. This codes for CASSLYGQGAGANVLTF.

CDR3 in amino acids: CASSPFATLPTGEQFF. DNA of the CDR3: TGTGCCAGCAGCCCCTTTGCCACCCTCCCGACAGGAGAGCAGTTCTTC. V and J are TRBV7-9 and TRBJ2-1, with TRBD1 as a possible D gene (6 bases). Trimming took off 5 bases at V and 10 bases at J, with 24 bases between the two ends. The CDR3 is 16 residues long. Looked up from germline, CDR1 is SEHNR and CDR2 is FQNEAQ (reference sequence). Full variable domain (outside the CDR3, taken from reference TRBV7-9 and TRBJ2-1): DTGVSQNPRHKITKRGQNVTFRCDPISEHNRLYWYRQTLGQGPEFLTYFQNEAQLEKSRLLSDRFSAERPKGSFSTLEIQRTEQGDSAMYLCASSPFATLPTGEQFFGPGTRLTVL.

The sample holds a few counts of this clonotype. This chain connects TRBV7-6 to TRBJ1-4; 9 bases are a match to TRBD1. Losses at the gene ends were 4 bases for V and 4 bases for J; bases not matched to a gene: 1. Germline CDR1 reads SGHVS; CDR2 reads FNYEAQ. The CDR3 extends over 14 amino acids. CDR3 sequence reads: CASSWTGDNEKLFF. The CDR3 nucleotides are TGTGCCAGCAGCTGGACAGGGGATAATGAAAAACTGTTTTTT.

This clonotype was counted ten times or more. The rearrangement uses TRBV9 and TRBJ2-3; no clear D. Trimming took 4 bases from V and 1 from J, leaving 10 bases between them. CDR1 is SGDLS and CDR2 is YYNGEE in the germline V gene. This CDR3 has 14 amino acids. Written as DNA, the CDR3 is TGTGCCAGCAGCCCGATGGTGGGCACAGATACGCAGTATTTT. Translated, it gives CASSPMVGTDTQYF.

This chain connects TRBV6-1 to TRBJ2-1; D is tentatively TRBD1 or TRBD2 (6 bases each). With 10 bases removed from V and 8 bases from J, the gap between germline ends came to 24 bases. Germline CDR1 is MNHNS and CDR2 is SASEGT. This CDR3 has 15 residues. The CDR3 region has the DNA TGTGCCACCGGACTAACTCCGGGGACATCCGATGAGCAGTTCTTC. Its protein is CATGLTPGTSDEQFF.

The chain employs TRBV12-3 or TRBV12-4 and TRBJ2-3; the D gene is possibly TRBD2 (6 bases). CDR3 size: 17 residues. V was cut by 3 bases and J by 4 bases, with 20 bases left in between. The CDR3 DNA reads TGTGCCAGCAGTTTCCCTTCCGGGACTGCTTTCGCAGATACGCAGTATTTT. This gives the protein CASSFPSGTAFADTQYF.

V usage is TRBV6-1 and J usage is TRBJ2-7; weak D call: TRBD1 (5 bases). The CDR3 loop spans 13 amino acids. The V gene lost 4 bases and the J gene lost 6 bases, with 13 bases spanning the gap. Germline V CDR1 and CDR2: MNHNS, SASEGT. CDR3 in DNA: TGTGCCAGCAGTGTCGTCAGGGTCCCCGAGCAGTACTTC. Its translation: CASSVVRVPEQYF.

The V and J genes are TRBV7-9 and TRBJ1-5; 7 bases line up with TRBD1. CDR3 length equals 15 residues. From germline, CDR1 is SEHNR and CDR2 FQNEAQ (reference sequence). After removal of 4 bases from V and 1 base from J, the junction contained 4 bases not matched to a gene. The CDR3 region is CASSSDRVSNQPQHF. In DNA form, the CDR3 reads TGTGCCAGCAGCTCCGACAGGGTCAGCAATCAGCCCCAGCATTTT.

In its sample, this clonotype was seen a few times. The rearrangement uses TRBV7-8 and TRBJ2-2; 7 nucleotides agree with TRBD1. The germline V gene encodes CDR1 SGHVS and CDR2 FQNEAQ. The CDR3 is made up of 15 amino acids. V was pared by 5 bases and J by 2 bases, with 5 bases of the junction left unmatched. The DNA of the CDR3 is TGTGCCAGCAGCCCGGGACAGACCAACACCGGGGAGCTGTTTTTT. Translating it yields CASSPGQTNTGELFF.

This chain uses TRBV20-1 with TRBJ1-2; D remains unclear. V gave up 0 bases and J gave up 2 bases, with 10 bases separating them. The germline V gene has CDR1 DFQATT and CDR2 SNEGSKA (reference sequence). The CDR3 length is 14 residues. The CDR3 reads CSARDGPTNYGYTF. In DNA form, the CDR3 reads TGCAGTGCTAGAGACGGGCCAACAAACTATGGCTACACCTTC.

The rearrangement links TRBV7-2 to TRBJ1-2; 7 bases are shared with TRBD1. This CDR3 region has 13 residues. V lost 8 bases, J lost 5 bases, and 8 bases stayed unmatched. In germline, CDR1 is SGHTA, CDR2 FQGNSA. The CDR3 region has the DNA TGTGCCAGCGAACTCGGACAGGCTTATGGCTACACCTTC. Protein sequence: CASELGQAYGYTF. Filled out from reference TRBV7-2 and TRBJ1-2, the complete variable domain reads GAGVSQSPSNKVTEKGKDVELRCDPISGHTALYWYRQSLGQGLEFLIYFQGNSAPDKSGLPSDRFSAERTGGSVSTLTIQRTQQEDSAVYLCASELGQAYGYTFGSGTRLTVV.

This clonotype was seen a handful of times. V is TRBV12-3 or TRBV12-4 and J is TRBJ1-1; D may be TRBD1 (5 bases). With 6 bases removed from V and 14 bases from J, the gap between germline ends came to 16 bases. The CDR3 consists of 11 residues. The CDR3: CASRRTSDVFF. The DNA of the CDR3 is TGTGCCAGCAGGCGGACATCTGACGTGTTCTTT.

The CDR3 reads CAWGRQGNSPLHF. The CDR3 bases are TGTGCCTGGGGAAGACAGGGAAATTCACCCCTCCACTTT. V is TRBV30 and J is TRBJ1-6, with TRBD1 identical over 7 bases. V was clipped by 5 bases and J by 7 bases; unmatched bases: 5. The CDR3 extends over 13 amino acids. Germline V gene data show CDR1 as GTSNPN and CDR2 as SVGIG (reference sequence).

This clonotype was counted a few times. The chain couples TRBV20-1 to TRBJ2-1; perhaps TRBD2 as D (5 bases). There are 14 residues in the CDR3. Germline V gene lookup returns CDR1 DFQATT and CDR2 SNEGSKA (reference sequence). Trimming stripped 1 base from V and 2 bases from J, with 9 bases between. The CDR3 DNA follows: TGCAGTGCTAGAGGTGGAGGAGCCTACAATGAGCAGTTCTTC. Translation gives CSARGGGAYNEQFF.

Only a few counts were recorded for this clonotype. V usage is TRBV12-3 or TRBV12-4 and J usage is TRBJ2-1, with 11 bases that match TRBD1. This CDR3 has 17 amino acids. Unmatched junction bases numbered 11, after V lost 5 bases and J lost 5 bases. Here the CDR3 DNA reads TGTGCCAGCAGTCCCGTCTACGGGACAGGGGGGAACAATGAGCAGTTCTTC. Translation gives CASSPVYGTGGNNEQFF.

This sequence joins TRBV28 and TRBJ2-1, with a tentative D call TRBD2 (6 bases). Trimming removed 10 bases at V and 5 bases at J, with 15 bases between. The CDR3 sequence is 13 residues long. The germline CDR1 and CDR2 sequences are MDHEN and SYDVKM. The CDR3 spells CAIFRDSNNEQFF. CDR3 DNA: TGTGCCATATTTAGGGACTCAAACAATGAGCAGTTCTTC.

This chain joins TRBV7-9 and TRBJ2-1, with 9 bases aligning to TRBD2. In germline, CDR1 is SEHNR, CDR2 FQNEAQ (reference sequence). After removal of 8 bases from V and 4 bases from J, the junction contained 6 bases not matched to a gene. The CDR3 is made up of 14 amino acids. Here the CDR3 reads CASDLAGQYNEQFF. The CDR3 nucleotides read TGTGCCAGCGACCTAGCGGGACAATACAATGAGCAGTTCTTC.

The V and J genes are TRBV7-6 and TRBJ2-7, with D perhaps assigned TRBD1 or TRBD2 (5 bases each). Trimming stripped 5 bases from V and 4 bases from J, with 24 bases between. CDR3 length: 17 residues. Germline CDR1 reads SGHVS; CDR2 reads FNYEAQ. The chain's CDR3 is CASSPSARGSAGYEQYF. DNA of the CDR3: TGTGCCAGCAGCCCCTCAGCGAGGGGAAGCGCTGGTTACGAGCAGTACTTC.